The source of this T cell receptor (beta chain) is a study of Graves' ophthalmopathy and Graves' hyperthyroidism. Whole-study findings and limits: Among expanded thyroid clonotypes above 0.001 frequency, most also occurred in blood.

The CDR3 contains 17 residues. The germline gives CDR1 LNHNV, CDR2 YYDKDF (reference sequence). In regard to this clonotype: Its antigen is as yet unknown.

Participants with hyperthyroidism, aged 18 to 65, were newly diagnosed with under 2 months' duration. Thyroid ultrasound, orbital computed tomography, TRAb, serum thyroxine and clinical symptoms formed the basis of diagnosis. The study amplified TCR beta CDR3 regions using RNA transcripts. HTBI primers were employed in first-round RT-PCR, then a second-round multiplex PCR followed. TCRdb called the multiplex PCR reads again in MiXCR, with one record for every CDR3 protein. The profile shows a few hundred thousand distinct CDR3 sequences, 35% to 45% of them singletons. This TCR came from an adult man with Graves' hyperthyroidism. Sequenced material: peripheral blood or thyroid tissue (not recorded which). The chain couples TRBV15 to TRBJ2-7; TRBD2 matches 15 bases. TRBJ2-1 explains the end of the DNA better; the J call may be wrong. The CDR3 spells CATSRERTSGRDNEQFF. DNA of the CDR3: TGTGCCACCAGCAGGGAAAGGACTAGCGGGAGGGACAATGAGCAGTTCTTC.